Listed below are T cell receptor beta chains from one sample, sequenced in a study of T cell changes during pregnancy in multiple sclerosis. Measured with immunoSEQ multiplex PCR; TCRdb has only the in-frame clones, and not every one. The repertoire has roughly 40,000 clones, about 88% of them found once; the top ten carry roughly 0.48%. The input for sequencing was CD4+ T cells from peripheral blood mononuclear cells, taken in the first trimester of pregnancy. These receptor sequences come from a female donor with multiple sclerosis, enrolled in a pregnancy study. CDR3s leave out the opening cysteine and the closing phenylalanine or tryptophan. The order of the fields is D gene, CDR3 length, J gene, V gene, CDR3 protein. D genes are given only for firm matches.

TRBD1,13,TRBJ1-3,TRBV5-6,ASSMDRGPGNTIY
NA,13,TRBJ2-7,TRBV7-3,ASSPRPGDRYEQY
NA,10,TRBJ1-5,TRBV2,ASSEIDQPQH
TRBD2,13,TRBJ2-1,TRBV5-4,ASSFWTSGSYEQF
NA,12,TRBJ1-3,TRBV30,AWRAWGAGNTIY
TRBD1,11,TRBJ2-5,TRBV6-6,ASSNRGQETQY
NA,11,TRBJ1-1,TRBV2,ASNLQGRTEAF
NA,15,TRBJ2-3,TRBV7-6,ASSLVFGRGRADTQY
NA,12,TRBJ2-7,TRBV7-2,ASSPLERHYEQY
NA,14,TRBJ1-6,TRBV30,AWGAGWPLNNSPLH